Here is one TCR beta chain with its context. CDR1 and CDR2 from the germline V gene are MGHDK and SYGVNS. This CDR3 is built from 16 residues. Trimming stripped 4 bases from V and 8 bases from J, with 21 bases between. Specified treatment: oral pan-JAK inhibitor, 5-10 mg twice daily. Reverse transcribed after extraction, RNA yielded cDNA as the sequencing template. The table came from immunoSEQ multiplex PCR; TCRdb's copy has only in-frame clones and leaves some out. The sample yields roughly 210,000 clones, over 40% seen once. The data are from a study of CD8+ T cells in alopecia areata. The clonotype originates from a human donor with alopecia areata. The chain combines TRBV25-1 with TRBJ2-1, with D perhaps TRBD1 or TRBD2 (6 bases each). Here the sequenced sample was CD4+ T cells sorted from blood, taken at approximately week 37, from a patient treated with tofacitinib. The CDR3 protein is CASSAPGTTGVDEQFF. The CDR3 region has the DNA TGTGCCAGCAGTGCACCCGGGACAACGGGGGTGGATGAGCAGTTCTTC.